Following are 20 T cell receptor beta chains from one sample sequenced in a study of liver allograft versus peripheral blood T cells. Study details: Peripheral blood of the recipients supplied T cell receptor repertoires that were compared with those in transplanted livers.

TCRdb reanalysed the reads using MiXCR and keeps one entry per CDR3 protein. This sample carries 8,300 or so distinct CDR3 sequences, under 20% of them seen once, and the ten largest clones take around 4.5%. These receptors were collected from a human patient who had a liver transplant. Some T cells may originate from the graft donor.

CDR3 DNA sequence: TGTGCCTGGAGTGAGCCCCGGACCCTCCACTTT. This sequence encodes CAWSEPRTLHF. V usage is TRBV30 and J usage is TRBJ1-6; D unclear. The CDR3 runs 11 residues. Trimming removed 1 base from V and 14 bases from J, with 9 bases in between. The germline gives CDR1 GTSNPN, CDR2 SVGIG (reference sequence).

This clonotype is labeled large. The chain has TRBV6-2 or TRBV6-3 and TRBJ1-5; D may be TRBD1 (5 bases). V lost 2 bases and J lost 3, with 8 bases in between. The CDR3 has 14 residues. Germline V gene data show CDR1 as MNHEY and CDR2 as SVGEGT. The CDR3 DNA is TGTGCCAGCAGTTACGGAGGGGACAATCAGCCCCAGCATTTT. This translates into CASSYGGDNQPQHF.

This clonotype was counted a few times. The chain is built from TRBV20-1 and TRBJ1-3; tentative D call: TRBD1 (5 bases). V lost 6 bases and J 2 bases, leaving 14 bases between the germline ends. Germline V gives CDR1 DFQATT, CDR2 SNEGSKA (reference sequence). The CDR3 is 14 residues long. CDR3 sequence reads: CSATSGTTGNTIYF. CDR3 DNA: TGCAGTGCAACTTCGGGGACCACTGGAAACACCATATATTTT.

Within the sample, this clonotype is medium-sized. This chain links TRBV10-3 with TRBJ1-3, with D maybe TRBD1 (5 bases). Germline CDR1 is ENHRY and CDR2 is SYGVKD. The length of the CDR3 is 14 residues. V gave up 2 bases and J gave up 7 bases, with 12 bases separating them. This chain's CDR3 is CAISERDLRNTIYF. CDR3 sequence (DNA): TGTGCCATCAGTGAGCGGGACCTGCGGAACACCATATATTTT.

This clonotype is termed medium-sized (0.01 to 0.1%). Written as DNA, the CDR3 is TGTGCCAGCAGCTTAGTGTCGAGGGTCGTTGGTGGCTACACCTTC. As protein: CASSLVSRVVGGYTF. This chain connects TRBV5-6 to TRBJ1-2; D gene unclear. Germline-derived CDR1 and CDR2 are SGHDT and YYEEEE. Trimming pared 2 bases from V and 7 bases from J, leaving 18 bases between. The CDR3 has 15 residues. Drawing the rest from reference TRBV5-6 and TRBJ1-2, the complete variable domain is DAGVTQSPTHLIKTRGQQVTLRCSPKSGHDTVSWYQQALGQGPQFIFQYYEEEERQRGNFPDRFSGHQFPNYSSELNVNALLLGDSALYLCASSLVSRVVGGYTFGSGTRLTVV.

The chain employs TRBV12-3 or TRBV12-4 and TRBJ1-1, with D hard to call. The length of the CDR3 is 14 residues. Trimming took off 0 bases at V and 1 base at J, with 6 bases between the two ends. The CDR3 DNA is TGTGCCAGCAGTTTAGCCGGAGGGAACACTGAAGCTTTCTTT. Translation: CASSLAGGNTEAFF.

The table lists this clonotype with a few counts. This chain links TRBV7-9 with TRBJ2-5; a possible D gene is TRBD1 (6 bases). This CDR3 region has 13 residues. Germline V gene data show CDR1 as SEHNR and CDR2 as FQNEAQ (reference sequence). V dropped 5 bases and J dropped 4 bases, with 11 bases sitting between them. CDR3 coding DNA: TGTGCCAGCAGCCGAGGGGGAGTAGAGACCCAGTACTTC. It specifies CASSRGGVETQYF.

This clonotype is categorized as medium-sized. V is TRBV6-5 and J is TRBJ2-5; tentatively, D is TRBD1 or TRBD2 (5 bases each). The CDR3 contains 13 residues. V lost 8 bases and J 5 bases, leaving 15 bases between the germline ends. The germline V gene encodes CDR1 MNHEY and CDR2 SVGAGI. The CDR3 DNA reads TGTGCCAGCTCCAGCACAGGCGGGGAGACCCAGTACTTC. Translating it yields CASSSTGGETQYF.

The chain couples TRBV20-1 to TRBJ2-2; 7 bases fit TRBD2. Looked up from germline, CDR1 is DFQATT and CDR2 is SNEGSKA (reference sequence). This CDR3 comprises 14 residues. Losses at the gene ends were 3 bases for V and 3 bases for J; bases not matched to a gene: 4. The CDR3 bases are TGCAGTGCTAGGGGTAGCGGGTACACCGGGGAGCTGTTTTTT. This encodes CSARGSGYTGELFF.

A remark on this clonotype: This sequence is one base from a far larger clone and is likely a read error. This chain connects TRBV28 to TRBJ1-2; D is perhaps TRBD1 (6 bases). Trimming removed 5 bases at V and 5 bases at J, with 12 bases between. The CDR3 contains 13 residues. Per the germline V gene, CDR1 is MDHEN and CDR2 is SYDVKM. CDR3 residues: CASSATGKYGYTF. The CDR3, as DNA: TGTGCCAGCAGTGCTACAGGGAAGTATGGCTACACCTTC.

This clonotype was counted ten times or more. V and J are TRBV20-1 and TRBJ1-2; 9 bases are shared with TRBD1. Trimming removed 6 bases from V and 6 bases from J; junction bases left unmatched: 11. The germline CDR1 and CDR2 sequences are DFQATT and SNEGSKA (reference sequence). CDR3 size: 14 residues. CDR3 coding DNA: TGCAGTGCGCCTAATCACAGGGGGCGGGATGGCTACACCTTC. Its protein product is CSAPNHRGRDGYTF.

The chain joins TRBV3-1 to TRBJ1-2; possibly TRBD1 for D (5 bases). With 1 base removed from V and 3 bases from J, the gap between germline ends came to 9 bases. Per germline, CDR1 LGHDT and CDR2 YNNKEL (reference sequence). The CDR3 has 14 residues. The CDR3 nucleotides are TGTGCCAGCAGCCAAGGGCGGGGGGACTATGGCTACACCTTC. This translates into CASSQGRGDYGYTF.

This clonotype came up many times. This CDR3 reads CASTWGVGTDTQYF. The CDR3 DNA reads as TGTGCCAGCACTTGGGGGGTTGGGACAGATACGCAGTATTTT. The chain links TRBV27 to TRBJ2-3, with D maybe TRBD2 (6 bases). Germline V gives CDR1 MNHEY, CDR2 SMNVEV (reference sequence). V was trimmed by 7 bases and J by 3 bases, leaving 14 bases between them. The CDR3 spans 14 residues.

This clonotype was seen ten or more times. The V call is TRBV20-1, the J call TRBJ2-1, with a weak D call TRBD2 (5 bases). CDR3 length: 13 amino acids. The V end was cut by 1 base, the J end by 9 bases, with 13 bases between. Germline assignment: CDR1 DFQATT and CDR2 SNEGSKA (reference sequence). CDR3 sequence (DNA): TGCAGTGCTAGAGGGACTGCCCTAGGTGAGCAGTTCTTC. It yields the protein CSARGTALGEQFF.

By share of the sample, this clonotype is medium-sized. V and J are TRBV7-3 and TRBJ2-2; D is uncertain. Per the germline V gene, CDR1 is SGHTA and CDR2 is FQGTGA. Trimming took off 6 bases at V and 0 bases at J, with 5 bases between the two ends. This CDR3 has 13 amino acids. The CDR3 protein is CASSGPNTGELFF. The CDR3 nucleotides are TGTGCCAGCAGTGGACCGAACACCGGGGAGCTGTTTTTT.

This chain connects TRBV5-4 to TRBJ2-5; 7 bases align to TRBD2. Germline loops: CDR1 SGHNT, CDR2 YYREEE (reference sequence). The CDR3 length is 15 residues. The V segment lost 0 bases and the J segment 3 bases; nucleotides outside the gene matches: 5. The CDR3 DNA reads as TGTGCCAGCAGCTTGGGGGGGGGGAAAAAAGAGACCCAGTACTTC. It specifies CASSLGGGKKETQYF.

The sample holds many counts of this clonotype. The chain links TRBV18 to TRBJ2-1; D not certain. The CDR3 contains 12 residues. Per germline, CDR1 KGHSH and CDR2 LQKENI. V shed 1 base and J shed 9 bases, with 7 bases lying between them. This CDR3 reads CASSPLLGEQFF. CDR3 coding DNA: TGTGCCAGCTCACCACTTTTGGGTGAGCAGTTCTTC.

By frequency in the sample, this clonotype is medium-sized. The genes are TRBV15 and TRBJ1-6; D is undetermined. The CDR3 is made up of 15 amino acids. Trimming removed 0 bases from V and 4 bases from J, with 7 bases in between. CDR1 is LNHNV and CDR2 is YYDKDF in the germline V gene (reference sequence). CDR3 region: CATSRDLRYNSPLHF. The CDR3 DNA reads TGTGCCACCAGCAGAGATCTGCGGTATAATTCACCCCTCCACTTT.

This clonotype is termed medium-sized. The chain carries TRBV6-2 or TRBV6-3 and TRBJ1-6, with D tentatively TRBD1 (5 bases). CDR1 MNHEY and CDR2 SVGEGT come from the germline V gene. Trimming took off 10 bases at V and 0 bases at J, with 7 bases between the two ends. CDR3 length: 13 residues. The CDR3, as DNA: TGTGCCACGACAGTCTCCTATAATTCACCCCTCCACTTT. It encodes CATTVSYNSPLHF.

This clonotype is medium-sized by share. The gene calls are TRBV19 and TRBJ1-3; D possibly corresponds to TRBD1 (5 bases). V was trimmed by 3 bases and J by 0 bases, leaving 9 bases between them. CDR3 length: 15 amino acids. Germline V gives CDR1 LNHDA, CDR2 SQIVND (reference sequence). This chain's CDR3 is CASSIRGYSGNTIYF. DNA for the CDR3: TGTGCCAGTAGTATCCGGGGGTACTCTGGAAACACCATATATTTT.